The following is a T cell receptor beta chain sequence with its context. This receptor's antigen is unknown. Per-nucleotide qualities are absent, and no much larger clonotype sits a single base away. Trimming removed 0 bases from V and 1 base from J, leaving 4 bases between the germline ends. Reading the germline V gene gives CDR1 MNHEY and CDR2 SVGAGI. The CDR3 starts with the cysteine, ends with the phenylalanine, and has 13 residues. This entry keeps only the CDR3 DNA: 39 bases, framed from base 1. This sample is part of a study of blood T cell repertoires in COVID-19 (dated by TCRdb to about 2020). At the level of the whole study: Samples from collaborators originated in the United States, Italy and Spain and spanned both the acute and convalescent phases of COVID-19. The material from the prospective study consisted of cDNA or gDNA derived from T cells, B-cell-depleted T cells, or PBMCs. The dataset comprised deeply sampled blood TCRbeta repertoires from subjects exposed to, actively infected with, or recovered from COVID-19. The repertoires were made available in a free public database intended to serve as a resource for research on the immune response to SARS-CoV-2. Samples came from the ongoing ImmuneRACE study (first 160 participants) plus 1,254 subjects from 6 global collaborators. Sample metadata almost always included a de-identified subject ID, COVID-19 status, age in years and sex. Where HLA class I and class II types were available, the types were taken from metadata supplied by the sample provider, not from assay-based typing.

The collaborating institutions used their own protocols to collect whole blood in K2EDTA tubes. For TCRbeta analysis, collaborators shipped samples in one of three forms: frozen whole blood, isolated PBMCs, or DNA extracted from either of those sample types. TCRbeta CDR3 regions were amplified from genomic DNA by means of the immunoSEQ Assay, a bias-controlled multiplex PCR. As for the original processing: The number of nucleated cells in each sample was estimated from the amplification of reference gene primers within the assay. To quantify the absolute abundance of each unique TCRbeta CDR3 rearrangement, sequence reads were collapsed and filtered. For each sample, productive Simpson clonality was calculated by taking the square root of Simpson's diversity index across productive rearrangements. As stored in TCRdb, this immuneACCESS dataset retains in-frame rearrangements with V and J assigned. A fraction of the clones does not appear; measured against another copy, unresolved V genes explain less than half of the discrepancy, and the remainder lacks a known reason. That table is the source of V, J and clone size, and D and trimming were worked out from the DNA. The sample profile shows about 75,000 clones; about four fifths of them were found once. The ten largest clones represent about 5% of the sample.

What the work shows at the level of the full study, not this receptor alone: Clinical and demographic metadata were provided uncurated, with the amount varying by source and participant.

Material for sequencing was peripheral blood. The receptor's source is a woman older than 75 with active or convalescent COVID-19. Recombination connected TRBV6-5 to TRBJ2-7, with the D segment identity uncertain. The sequenced DNA is TGTGCCAGCAGTTACTCGACATCCTACGAGCAGTACTTC. Its product reads: CASSYSTSYEQYF.